The rows below give T cell receptor beta chains drawn from one sample of a study of blood T cell repertoires in COVID-19. Generated by immunoSEQ multiplex PCR, the TCRdb table keeps only in-frame clones and is missing some. This repertoire shows around 130,000 clones, more than 85% found once; its top ten account for around 20%. Sequences were obtained from peripheral blood. Source of these receptors: a man aged 45-65 years with active or convalescent COVID-19. CDR3s include the opening cysteine and the closing phenylalanine or tryptophan. A D gene is named only where the DNA matches it firmly. Expanded clones are given a class, and other clones once, few, many or no size at all.

CDR3aa: CASSLWAGGVETQYF; CDR3nt: TGTGCCAGCAGCTTATGGGCAGGGGGCGTGGAGACCCAGTACTTC; abundance: NA; j_gene: TRBJ2-5; v_gene: TRBV11-2; d_gene: TRBD1; len: 15
CDR3aa: CASRRAYEQFF; CDR3nt: TGTGCCAGCAGGCGCGCATATGAGCAGTTCTTC; abundance: NA; j_gene: TRBJ2-1; v_gene: TRBV28; d_gene: NA; len: 11
CDR3aa: CASSRYSSGGAWETQYF; CDR3nt: TGTGCCAGCAGCCGCTACTCTAGCGGGGGGGCTTGGGAGACCCAGTACTTC; abundance: NA; j_gene: TRBJ2-5; v_gene: TRBV3-1/TRBV3-2; d_gene: TRBD2; len: 17
CDR3aa: CASSSTGGANQPQHF; CDR3nt: TGTGCCAGCAGTTCAACAGGGGGCGCAAATCAGCCCCAGCATTTT; abundance: NA; j_gene: TRBJ1-5; v_gene: TRBV6-2/TRBV6-3; d_gene: TRBD1; len: 15
CDR3aa: CASSQDAGNEKLFF; CDR3nt: TGTGCCAGCAGCCAAGATGCAGGGAATGAAAAACTGTTTTTT; abundance: NA; j_gene: TRBJ1-4; v_gene: TRBV3-1/TRBV3-2; d_gene: NA; len: 14
CDR3aa: CASSTAGTSVDYEQYF; CDR3nt: TGTGCCAGCAGCACGGCCGGGACTAGCGTCGACTACGAGCAGTACTTC; abundance: NA; j_gene: TRBJ2-7; v_gene: TRBV21-1; d_gene: NA; len: 16
CDR3aa: CASSRDWGGDGYTF; CDR3nt: TGCGCCAGCAGCCGAGACTGGGGCGGGGATGGCTACACCTTC; abundance: NA; j_gene: TRBJ1-2; v_gene: TRBV4-1; d_gene: NA; len: 14
CDR3aa: CASSQADILTDTQYF; CDR3nt: TGCGCCAGCAGCCAAGCGGACATACTGACAGATACGCAGTATTTT; abundance: NA; j_gene: TRBJ2-3; v_gene: TRBV4-1; d_gene: NA; len: 15
CDR3aa: CASSFPAGGPEKFF; CDR3nt: TGTGCCAGCAGTTTTCCAGCGGGAGGGCCCGAAAAGTTCTTC; abundance: NA; j_gene: TRBJ2-1; v_gene: TRBV28; d_gene: TRBD2; len: 14
CDR3aa: CASSPSGTGASPLHF; CDR3nt: TGCGCCAGCAGCCCCTCCGGGACAGGGGCCTCACCCCTCCACTTT; abundance: NA; j_gene: TRBJ1-6; v_gene: TRBV5-1; d_gene: TRBD1; len: 15
CDR3aa: CASSPGGQGSGNTIYF; CDR3nt: TGTGCCAGCTCACCAGGGGGACAGGGCTCTGGAAACACCATATATTTT; abundance: NA; j_gene: TRBJ1-3; v_gene: TRBV18; d_gene: TRBD1; len: 16
CDR3aa: CASTKTPKPLHF; CDR3nt: TGTGCCAGCACCAAGACTCCGAAACCCCTCCACTTT; abundance: NA; j_gene: TRBJ1-6; v_gene: TRBV12-3/TRBV12-4; d_gene: NA; len: 12
CDR3aa: CASSLKGLGKLFF; CDR3nt: TGTGCCAGCAGCTTGAAGGGGCTCGGAAAACTGTTTTTT; abundance: NA; j_gene: TRBJ1-4; v_gene: TRBV5-6; d_gene: NA; len: 13
CDR3aa: CASRKGQDISYNSPLHF; CDR3nt: TGTGCCAGTAGGAAAGGACAGGATATCTCCTATAATTCACCCCTCCACTTT; abundance: NA; j_gene: TRBJ1-6; v_gene: TRBV19; d_gene: TRBD1; len: 17
CDR3aa: CASSAKGTGRNSPLHF; CDR3nt: TGTGCCAGCAGCGCCAAAGGGACAGGGCGAAATTCACCCCTCCACTTT; abundance: NA; j_gene: TRBJ1-6; v_gene: TRBV9; d_gene: TRBD1; len: 16
CDR3aa: CASSLDSGQGYGYTF; CDR3nt: TGTGCCAGCAGCTTAGATTCGGGACAGGGCTATGGCTACACCTTC; abundance: few; j_gene: TRBJ1-2; v_gene: TRBV11-2; d_gene: TRBD1; len: 15
CDR3aa: CASSLKPWAGEETQYF; CDR3nt: TGTGCCAGCAGCTTAAAGCCCTGGGCAGGGGAAGAGACCCAGTACTTC; abundance: NA; j_gene: TRBJ2-5; v_gene: TRBV7-6; d_gene: NA; len: 16
CDR3aa: CASSTIQGETQYF; CDR3nt: TGTGCCAGTAGTACTATACAGGGCGAGACCCAGTACTTC; abundance: NA; j_gene: TRBJ2-5; v_gene: TRBV19; d_gene: NA; len: 13
CDR3aa: CASSHAGRMNTEAFF; CDR3nt: TGTGCCAGCAGCCATGCGGGACGGATGAACACTGAAGCTTTCTTT; abundance: NA; j_gene: TRBJ1-1; v_gene: TRBV3-1/TRBV3-2; d_gene: NA; len: 15
CDR3aa: CASSEQAASNYGYTF; CDR3nt: TGTGCCAGTAGTGAGCAGGCAGCCTCTAACTATGGCTACACCTTC; abundance: NA; j_gene: TRBJ1-2; v_gene: TRBV19; d_gene: NA; len: 15
CDR3aa: CASSMTSGSYEQYF; CDR3nt: TGTGCCAGCAGCATGACTAGCGGTTCCTACGAGCAGTACTTC; abundance: NA; j_gene: TRBJ2-7; v_gene: TRBV7-2; d_gene: TRBD2; len: 14
CDR3aa: CSVGTGALYGYTF; CDR3nt: TGCAGCGTGGGGACAGGGGCCTTGTATGGCTACACCTTC; abundance: once; j_gene: TRBJ1-2; v_gene: TRBV29-1; d_gene: TRBD1; len: 13
CDR3aa: CASSVELYSNQPQHF; CDR3nt: TGTGCCAGTAGCGTAGAGTTATATAGCAATCAGCCCCAGCATTTT; abundance: NA; j_gene: TRBJ1-5; v_gene: TRBV19; d_gene: NA; len: 15
CDR3aa: CASREQGLNEQYF; CDR3nt: TGTGCCAGCAGGGAACAGGGATTGAACGAGCAGTACTTC; abundance: NA; j_gene: TRBJ2-7; v_gene: TRBV5-6; d_gene: NA; len: 13
CDR3aa: CASSFSRTAEQYF; CDR3nt: TGTGCCAGCAGCTTCTCTCGGACAGCAGAGCAGTACTTC; abundance: many; j_gene: TRBJ2-7; v_gene: TRBV5-4; d_gene: NA; len: 13
CDR3aa: CASSLVRVLYNEQFF; CDR3nt: TGTGCCAGCAGTTTAGTCAGGGTCCTTTACAATGAGCAGTTCTTC; abundance: NA; j_gene: TRBJ2-1; v_gene: TRBV28; d_gene: NA; len: 15
CDR3aa: CASSTTFIGTEAFF; CDR3nt: TGTGCCAGTAGTACGACATTTATAGGCACTGAAGCTTTCTTT; abundance: NA; j_gene: TRBJ1-1; v_gene: TRBV19; d_gene: NA; len: 14
CDR3aa: CASSTIQQETQYF; CDR3nt: TGTGCCAGCAGTACCATACAGCAAGAGACCCAGTACTTC; abundance: NA; j_gene: TRBJ2-5; v_gene: TRBV28; d_gene: NA; len: 13
CDR3aa: CASSAVGRTEAFF; CDR3nt: TGTGCCAGCAGCGCTGTTGGGAGGACTGAAGCTTTCTTT; abundance: NA; j_gene: TRBJ1-1; v_gene: TRBV5-6; d_gene: NA; len: 13
CDR3aa: CSVEDPKSLTGQYPEGVDEQYF; CDR3nt: TGCAGCGTTGAAGATCCAAAATCTTTGACAGGGCAGTACCCCGAAGGAGTTGACGAGCAGTACTTC; abundance: NA; j_gene: TRBJ2-7; v_gene: TRBV29-1; d_gene: TRBD1; len: 22
CDR3aa: CASSFLGQGATGELFF; CDR3nt: TGCGCCAGCAGCTTCTTAGGGCAGGGGGCCACCGGGGAGCTGTTTTTT; abundance: NA; j_gene: TRBJ2-2; v_gene: TRBV5-1; d_gene: TRBD1; len: 16
CDR3aa: CASSLYRVEQYF; CDR3nt: TGTGCCAGCAGTTTATACAGGGTCGAGCAGTACTTC; abundance: NA; j_gene: TRBJ2-7; v_gene: TRBV28; d_gene: NA; len: 12
CDR3aa: CSGTVNEKLFF; CDR3nt: TGCAGCGGGACAGTTAATGAAAAACTGTTTTTT; abundance: NA; j_gene: TRBJ1-4; v_gene: TRBV29-1; d_gene: NA; len: 11
CDR3aa: CASSLSRTSGRHSKFF; CDR3nt: TGTGCCAGCAGCTTGTCCCGGACTAGCGGGAGACATTCGAAGTTCTTC; abundance: NA; j_gene: TRBJ2-1; v_gene: TRBV5-4; d_gene: TRBD2; len: 16
CDR3aa: CASSLQAGRNTGELFF; CDR3nt: TGTGCCAGTAGTCTGCAAGCGGGGCGGAACACCGGGGAGCTGTTTTTT; abundance: NA; j_gene: TRBJ2-2; v_gene: TRBV19; d_gene: TRBD2; len: 16
CDR3aa: CASSSDRVVYEQYF; CDR3nt: TGCGCCAGCAGTTCGGACAGGGTTGTCTACGAGCAGTACTTC; abundance: NA; j_gene: TRBJ2-7; v_gene: TRBV5-1; d_gene: TRBD1; len: 14
CDR3aa: CASSPLENTEAFF; CDR3nt: TGTGCCAGCTCACCACTAGAGAACACTGAAGCTTTCTTT; abundance: NA; j_gene: TRBJ1-1; v_gene: TRBV18; d_gene: NA; len: 13
CDR3aa: CASSLMQATGYGYTF; CDR3nt: TGTGCCAGCAGCTTAATGCAGGCCACTGGCTATGGCTACACCTTC; abundance: few; j_gene: TRBJ1-2; v_gene: TRBV11-2; d_gene: NA; len: 15
CDR3aa: CAISDTDRTRWGYTF; CDR3nt: TGTGCCATCAGTGACACGGACAGGACCAGATGGGGCTACACCTTC; abundance: NA; j_gene: TRBJ1-2; v_gene: TRBV10-3; d_gene: TRBD1; len: 15
CDR3aa: CASSIAEKQETQYF; CDR3nt: TGTGCCAGCAGTATAGCGGAGAAGCAAGAGACCCAGTACTTC; abundance: NA; j_gene: TRBJ2-5; v_gene: TRBV6-6; d_gene: NA; len: 14
CDR3aa: CASSIDRNTDTQYF; CDR3nt: TGTGCCAGCAGCATCGACAGAAACACAGATACGCAGTATTTT; abundance: once; j_gene: TRBJ2-3; v_gene: TRBV5-4; d_gene: NA; len: 14
CDR3aa: CASSQTWASGSYGRDTQYF; CDR3nt: TGTGCCAGCTCCCAGACGTGGGCTAGCGGGAGTTATGGTCGGGATACGCAGTATTTT; abundance: NA; j_gene: TRBJ2-3; v_gene: TRBV27; d_gene: TRBD2; len: 19
CDR3aa: CASSEGLASETQYF; CDR3nt: TGTGCCAGCAGTGAAGGCCTAGCTTCTGAGACCCAGTACTTC; abundance: NA; j_gene: TRBJ2-5; v_gene: TRBV2; d_gene: NA; len: 14
CDR3aa: CASSRDPGAGELFF; CDR3nt: TGTGCCAGCAGCCGGGACCCAGGGGCCGGGGAGCTGTTTTTT; abundance: NA; j_gene: TRBJ2-2; v_gene: TRBV5-4; d_gene: NA; len: 14
CDR3aa: CASSQDPEWGYTF; CDR3nt: TGTGCCAGCAGCCAAGACCCTGAGTGGGGCTACACCTTC; abundance: NA; j_gene: TRBJ1-2; v_gene: TRBV3-1/TRBV3-2; d_gene: NA; len: 13
CDR3aa: CASSLGLDRLSEQYF; CDR3nt: TGTGCCAGCAGCTTAGGGCTGGACAGGCTTTCCGAGCAGTACTTC; abundance: NA; j_gene: TRBJ2-7; v_gene: TRBV13; d_gene: TRBD1; len: 15
CDR3aa: CASSPPAGQGLEQYF; CDR3nt: TGCGCCAGCAGCCCCCCCGCAGGACAGGGTTTAGAGCAGTACTTC; abundance: medium-sized; j_gene: TRBJ2-7; v_gene: TRBV5-1; d_gene: TRBD1; len: 15
CDR3aa: CASSTLDTQYF; CDR3nt: TGTGCCAGCAGTACCCTAGACACCCAGTACTTC; abundance: NA; j_gene: TRBJ2-5; v_gene: TRBV2; d_gene: NA; len: 11
CDR3aa: CAWSVSSGVLNTQYF; CDR3nt: TGTGCCTGGAGTGTCTCTAGCGGGGTACTGAATACGCAGTATTTT; abundance: NA; j_gene: TRBJ2-3; v_gene: TRBV30; d_gene: TRBD2; len: 15
CDR3aa: CSVYGLAGGPGTGELFF; CDR3nt: TGCAGCGTTTACGGCCTAGCGGGGGGGCCTGGCACCGGGGAGCTGTTTTTT; abundance: NA; j_gene: TRBJ2-2; v_gene: TRBV29-1; d_gene: TRBD2; len: 17
CDR3aa: CSVGVASGRPKDEQFF; CDR3nt: TGCAGCGTGGGGGTGGCTAGCGGGAGGCCGAAGGATGAGCAGTTCTTC; abundance: NA; j_gene: TRBJ2-1; v_gene: TRBV29-1; d_gene: TRBD2; len: 16
CDR3aa: CASTPGTSDTQYF; CDR3nt: TGTGCCAGCACCCCGGGGACTTCAGATACGCAGTATTTT; abundance: NA; j_gene: TRBJ2-3; v_gene: TRBV28; d_gene: NA; len: 13
CDR3aa: CASSPPGQGAIYEQYF; CDR3nt: TGTGCCAGCAGCCCTCCGGGACAGGGGGCCATCTACGAGCAGTACTTC; abundance: NA; j_gene: TRBJ2-7; v_gene: TRBV27; d_gene: TRBD1; len: 16
CDR3aa: CASSLAQRGPDTQYF; CDR3nt: TGTGCCAGCAGCTTAGCCCAGCGGGGTCCAGATACGCAGTATTTT; abundance: NA; j_gene: TRBJ2-3; v_gene: TRBV7-2; d_gene: TRBD2; len: 15
CDR3aa: CASSGGTDTQYF; CDR3nt: TGTGCCAGCAGCGGAGGCACAGATACGCAGTATTTT; abundance: NA; j_gene: TRBJ2-3; v_gene: TRBV21-1; d_gene: NA; len: 12